A selection of T cell receptor beta chains follows, all from one sample in a study of cytomegalovirus exposure and HLA in healthy donors. Only in-frame clones appear in the TCRdb table, and some are missing; sequencing was by immunoSEQ multiplex PCR. This sample's table reports fewer than 70,000 clones. The sample was PBMCs. These receptors were obtained from a woman aged 18-35 years in good health and CMV-seronegative. Both conserved end residues are part of each CDR3. D genes are given only for firm matches. The listing skips clone size in some rows; elsewhere it reads once, few, many or a size class.

J gene | clone size | V gene | D gene | CDR3 protein | CDR3 DNA
TRBJ1-5 | - | TRBV2 | TRBD1 | CASSRQGLNQPQHF | TGTGCCAGCAGCAGACAGGGCCTAAATCAGCCCCAGCATTTT
TRBJ2-1 | - | TRBV28 | TRBD1 | CASRAYRGGYEQFF | TGTGCCAGCAGAGCGTACAGGGGTGGGTATGAGCAGTTCTTC
TRBJ2-5 | - | TRBV30 | - | CAWSGVGTQYF | TGTGCCTGGTCGGGGGTGGGGACCCAGTACTTC
TRBJ2-1 | - | TRBV10-2 | TRBD2 | CASITGTNEGNEQFF | TGCGCCAGCATTACCGGGACTAATGAGGGCAATGAGCAGTTCTTC
TRBJ2-7 | - | TRBV13 | - | CASSSARDLVYEQYF | TGTGCCAGCAGCTCCGCCCGGGACTTAGTATACGAGCAGTACTTC
TRBJ2-1 | - | TRBV7-9 | TRBD2 | CASSLIGGSYNEQFF | TGTGCCAGCAGCTTAATCGGCGGGAGCTACAATGAGCAGTTCTTC
TRBJ2-5 | - | TRBV21-1 | - | CASSNPGLAGGEETQYF | TGTGCCAGCAGCAACCCAGGACTAGCGGGAGGAGAAGAGACCCAGTACTTC
TRBJ1-2 | - | TRBV6-5 | - | CATFGDYRYTF | TGTGCCACGTTCGGGGACTATCGCTACACCTTC
TRBJ2-5 | - | TRBV2 | - | CASSDPQKVPAQYF | TGTGCCAGCAGTGATCCACAGAAAGTACCGGCCCAGTACTTC
TRBJ1-1 | - | TRBV5-4 | - | CASSLVRGDTEAFF | TGTGCCAGCAGCTTGGTACGGGGGGACACTGAAGCTTTCTTT
TRBJ2-1 | - | TRBV5-1 | TRBD1 | CASSRDRDNEQFF | TGCGCCAGCAGCCGGGACAGAGACAATGAGCAGTTCTTC
TRBJ1-2 | - | TRBV2 | - | CASSVAGDGYTF | TGTGCCAGCAGTGTGGCAGGGGATGGCTACACCTTC
TRBJ1-2 | - | TRBV27 | TRBD1 | CASSPQTGSGYTF | TGTGCCAGCAGTCCACAGACAGGGAGCGGCTACACCTTC
TRBJ2-7 | - | TRBV4-1 | - | CASSQSGTPPGEQYF | TGCGCCAGCAGCCAATCCGGGACACCCCCCGGCGAGCAGTACTTC
TRBJ1-1 | - | TRBV27 | - | CASSFSGSTEAFF | TGTGCCAGCAGTTTTTCGGGGTCCACTGAAGCTTTCTTT
TRBJ1-1 | - | TRBV4-2 | - | CASSQDQGFATEAFF | TGTGCCAGCAGCCAAGACCAGGGGTTCGCAACTGAAGCTTTCTTT
TRBJ2-7 | - | TRBV6-6 | - | CASTRGGVEQYF | TGTGCCAGCACCAGGGGAGGGGTCGAGCAGTACTTC
TRBJ1-5 | medium-sized | TRBV6-1 | - | CASSEYPGTDDQPQHF | TGTGCCAGCAGTGAATATCCAGGTACCGATGATCAGCCCCAGCATTTT
TRBJ2-3 | - | TRBV5-4 | TRBD2 | CASSYIASGGGHSTDTQYF | TGTGCCAGCAGCTACATTGCGAGCGGGGGGGGACATAGCACAGATACGCAGTATTTT
TRBJ2-7 | - | TRBV7-9 | - | CASTYGPGRGTYEQYF | TGTGCCAGCACCTACGGCCCCGGCAGGGGAACCTACGAGCAGTACTTC
TRBJ2-3 | - | TRBV4-2 | - | CASSQEGPQDTQYF | TGTGCCAGCAGCCAAGAGGGGCCGCAAGATACGCAGTATTTT
TRBJ2-4 | - | TRBV7-9 | TRBD1 | CASSSGTARNIQYF | TGTGCCAGCAGCTCCGGGACAGCTAGAAACATTCAGTACTTC
TRBJ2-2 | - | TRBV5-1 | - | CASSFKQGNTGELFF | TGCGCCAGCAGCTTTAAGCAGGGGAACACCGGGGAGCTGTTTTTT
TRBJ1-1 | - | TRBV29-1 | TRBD1 | CSGGWDSMNTEAFF | TGCAGCGGGGGATGGGACAGCATGAACACTGAAGCTTTCTTT
TRBJ1-4 | - | TRBV6-5 | TRBD1 | CASSIDRATNEKLFF | TGTGCCAGCAGTATCGACAGGGCAACTAATGAAAAACTGTTTTTT
TRBJ1-1 | - | TRBV13 | TRBD1 | CASSLGTGGDFF | TGTGCCAGCAGCTTGGGGACAGGGGGAGATTTCTTT
TRBJ1-6 | - | TRBV30 | - | CAWSVRRTPFSSYNSPLHF | TGTGCCTGGAGTGTACGCAGGACACCCTTTAGCTCCTATAATTCACCCCTCCACTTT
TRBJ2-6 | - | TRBV25-1 | - | CASSEDGAGANVLTF | TGTGCCAGCAGTGAAGACGGGGCTGGGGCCAACGTCCTGACTTTC
TRBJ2-1 | - | TRBV19 | TRBD2 | CASRRGASGINEQFF | TGTGCCAGTAGGAGAGGGGCTAGCGGGATTAATGAGCAGTTCTTC
TRBJ2-7 | - | TRBV29-1 | - | CSVEAHEESSYEQYF | TGCAGCGTTGAAGCTCACGAGGAGAGCTCCTACGAGCAGTACTTC
TRBJ1-2 | - | TRBV29-1 | - | CSVGGIGGARGYTF | TGCAGCGTTGGGGGGATTGGAGGGGCGCGAGGCTACACCTTC
TRBJ2-5 | - | TRBV29-1 | TRBD1 | CSVTGQGHQETQYF | TGCAGCGTGACTGGACAGGGACATCAAGAGACCCAGTACTTC
TRBJ1-6 | - | TRBV7-2 | TRBD1 | CASSHWDSSYNSPLHF | TGTGCCAGCAGCCACTGGGACAGCTCCTATAATTCACCCCTCCACTTT
TRBJ2-1 | - | TRBV30 | - | CAWGGYNEQFF | TGTGCCTGGGGAGGATACAATGAGCAGTTCTTC
TRBJ2-7 | - | TRBV11-1 | - | CASSFGTSIGEQYF | TGTGCCAGCAGCTTTGGGACATCCATCGGGGAGCAGTACTTC
TRBJ1-1 | - | TRBV5-4 | - | CASSLGQGGTEAFF | TGTGCCAGCAGCTTGGGGCAGGGTGGAACTGAAGCTTTCTTT
TRBJ2-7 | - | TRBV19 | - | CASSISRAYEQYF | TGTGCCAGTAGTATATCCAGGGCCTACGAGCAGTACTTC
TRBJ1-2 | - | TRBV29-1 | TRBD1 | CSADGTVYGYTF | TGCAGCGCCGACGGGACAGTCTATGGCTACACCTTC
TRBJ2-7 | - | TRBV27 | TRBD2 | CASAPGLAAYEQYF | TGTGCCAGCGCTCCGGGACTAGCGGCCTACGAGCAGTACTTC
TRBJ2-1 | - | TRBV11-3 | TRBD1 | CASSLDITGGYTNNEQFF | TGTGCCAGCAGCTTAGATATAACAGGGGGCTACACTAACAATGAGCAGTTCTTC
TRBJ2-7 | - | TRBV9 | TRBD2 | CASSAHRDYDYEQYF | TGTGCCAGCAGCGCCCACCGGGACTACGACTACGAGCAGTACTTC
TRBJ2-3 | - | TRBV7-9 | - | CASSLGADTQYF | TGTGCCAGCAGCTTAGGAGCAGATACGCAGTATTTT
TRBJ2-5 | - | TRBV5-1 | - | CASSGGTAQETQYF | TGCGCCAGCAGCGGAGGGACAGCCCAAGAGACCCAGTACTTC
TRBJ1-2 | - | TRBV9 | TRBD1 | CASSEGQGGSSYGYTF | TGTGCCAGCAGCGAAGGACAGGGGGGTAGTAGCTATGGCTACACCTTC
TRBJ2-5 | - | TRBV7-7 | TRBD2 | CASSPRWTSAETQYF | TGTGCTAGCAGCCCGCGCTGGACTAGCGCAGAGACCCAGTACTTC
TRBJ2-3 | - | TRBV25-1 | TRBD1 | CASSGGTASTDTQYF | TGTGCCAGCAGTGGGGGGACAGCTAGCACAGATACGCAGTATTTT
TRBJ2-7 | - | TRBV30 | - | CACAGGYEQYF | TGTGCCTGCGCTGGCGGCTACGAGCAGTACTTC
TRBJ1-2 | - | TRBV19 | - | CASSLYPGPQGYTF | TGTGCCAGTAGTCTATACCCAGGGCCCCAGGGCTACACCTTC
TRBJ2-5 | - | TRBV10-1 | TRBD1 | CASSGGTGGETQYF | TGCGCCAGCAGTGGCGGGACAGGGGGGGAGACCCAGTACTTC
TRBJ2-1 | - | TRBV9 | TRBD2 | CASSVEFRTSGGGEQFF | TGTGCCAGCAGCGTAGAGTTTCGGACTAGCGGGGGGGGTGAGCAGTTCTTC
TRBJ1-1 | - | TRBV7-9 | - | CASSWAGVNTEAFF | TGTGCCAGCAGCTGGGCCGGGGTGAACACTGAAGCTTTCTTT
TRBJ1-5 | - | TRBV6-6 | - | CASSLNREPQHF | TGTGCCAGCAGTTTGAACAGGGAGCCCCAGCATTTT
TRBJ2-5 | - | TRBV10-3 | TRBD2 | CAISESSGGRTQYF | TGTGCCATCAGTGAGTCTAGCGGGGGGAGGACCCAGTACTTC
TRBJ1-1 | - | TRBV28 | - | CASSLGQDLNTEAFF | TGTGCCAGCAGTTTAGGGCAGGACTTGAACACTGAAGCTTTCTTT
TRBJ1-3 | - | TRBV29-1 | - | CSVVWVGAGNTIYF | TGCAGCGTTGTATGGGTCGGAGCTGGAAACACCATATATTTT
TRBJ2-5 | - | TRBV5-1 | TRBD2 | CASSLSNSGSSETQYF | TGCGCCAGCAGCTTGTCAAATAGCGGGAGTTCGGAGACCCAGTACTTC